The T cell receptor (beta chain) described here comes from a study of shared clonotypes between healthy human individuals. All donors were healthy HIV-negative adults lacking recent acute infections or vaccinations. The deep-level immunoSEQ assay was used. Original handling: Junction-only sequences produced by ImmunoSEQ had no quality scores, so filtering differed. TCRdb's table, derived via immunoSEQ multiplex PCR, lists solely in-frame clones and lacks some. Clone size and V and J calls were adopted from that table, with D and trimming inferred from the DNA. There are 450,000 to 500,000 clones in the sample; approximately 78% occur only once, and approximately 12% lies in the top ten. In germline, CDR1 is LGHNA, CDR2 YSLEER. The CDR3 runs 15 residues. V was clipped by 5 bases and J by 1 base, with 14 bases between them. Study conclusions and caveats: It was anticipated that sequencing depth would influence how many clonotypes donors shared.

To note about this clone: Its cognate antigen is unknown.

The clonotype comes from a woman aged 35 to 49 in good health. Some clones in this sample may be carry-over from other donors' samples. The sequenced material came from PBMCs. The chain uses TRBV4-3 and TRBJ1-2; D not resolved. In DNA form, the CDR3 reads TGCGCCAGCAGCGAAAGCTTGATTCTTAACTATGGCTACACCTTC. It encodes CASSESLILNYGYTF.